This is a list of T cell receptor beta chains from one sample in a study of cytomegalovirus exposure and HLA in healthy donors. Here immunoSEQ multiplex PCR was the method, and the copy in TCRdb shows in-frame clones only, minus some. The table lists 150,000 or so clones, over 80% of them singletons, with about 6.6% in the top ten. Sample: PBMCs. The source of these receptors is a woman in her twenties or thirties in good health and CMV-seropositive. CDR3s include the opening cysteine and the closing phenylalanine or tryptophan. Size is omitted from some rows. Given values are once, few, many or a class for expanded clones.

clone size: -
V gene: TRBV28
CDR3 protein: CASSFLPGVSGYTF

clone size: -
V gene: TRBV4-1
CDR3 protein: CASSGHSSVTGELFF

clone size: -
V gene: TRBV7-2
CDR3 protein: CASSLGDRFSGNTIYF

clone size: -
V gene: TRBV2
CDR3 protein: CASSEGPEQYF

clone size: -
V gene: TRBV7-2
CDR3 protein: CASSLGPSGRTDTQYF

clone size: -
V gene: TRBV15
CDR3 protein: CATSRDDSARPIYF

clone size: -
V gene: TRBV2
CDR3 protein: CASSVTGVAYEQYF

clone size: once
V gene: TRBV5-4
CDR3 protein: CASSPGLAGSYNEQFF

clone size: once
V gene: TRBV27
CDR3 protein: CASSLSGQGARETQYF

clone size: -
V gene: TRBV23-1
CDR3 protein: CASSQSGLRPNTGELFF

clone size: few
V gene: TRBV6-5
CDR3 protein: CASRDRVTGELFF

clone size: medium-sized
V gene: TRBV28
CDR3 protein: CASSSPLGSYSNQPQHF

clone size: -
V gene: TRBV5-1
CDR3 protein: CASSLGQDTDTQYF

clone size: -
V gene: TRBV29-1
CDR3 protein: CSSNKGLDGEAFF